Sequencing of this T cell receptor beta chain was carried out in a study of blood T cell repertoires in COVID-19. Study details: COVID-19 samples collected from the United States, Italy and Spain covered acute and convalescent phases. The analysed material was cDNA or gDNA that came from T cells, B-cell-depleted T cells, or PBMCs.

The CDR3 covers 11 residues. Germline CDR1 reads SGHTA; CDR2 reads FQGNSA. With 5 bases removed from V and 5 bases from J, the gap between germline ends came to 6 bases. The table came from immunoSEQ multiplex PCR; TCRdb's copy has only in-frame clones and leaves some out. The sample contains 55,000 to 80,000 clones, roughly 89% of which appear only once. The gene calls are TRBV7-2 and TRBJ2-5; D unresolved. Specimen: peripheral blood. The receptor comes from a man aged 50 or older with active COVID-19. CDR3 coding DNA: TGTGCCAGCAGCACTGAGGAGACCCAGTACTTC. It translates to CASSTEETQYF.